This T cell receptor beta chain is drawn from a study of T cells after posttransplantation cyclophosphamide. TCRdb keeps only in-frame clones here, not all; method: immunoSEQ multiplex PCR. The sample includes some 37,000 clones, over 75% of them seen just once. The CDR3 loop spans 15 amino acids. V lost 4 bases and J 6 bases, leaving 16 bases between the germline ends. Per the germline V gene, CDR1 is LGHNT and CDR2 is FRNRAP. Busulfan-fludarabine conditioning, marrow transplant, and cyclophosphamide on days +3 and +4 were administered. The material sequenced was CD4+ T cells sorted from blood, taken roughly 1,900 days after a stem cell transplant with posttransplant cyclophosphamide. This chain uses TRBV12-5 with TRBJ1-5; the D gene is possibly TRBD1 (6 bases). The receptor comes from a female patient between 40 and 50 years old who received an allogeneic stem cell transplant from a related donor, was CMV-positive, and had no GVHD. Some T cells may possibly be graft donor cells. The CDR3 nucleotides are TGTGCTAGTGGTTCTAAAGGGGGATTCCCTCAGCCCCAGCATTTT. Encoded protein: CASGSKGGFPQPQHF.